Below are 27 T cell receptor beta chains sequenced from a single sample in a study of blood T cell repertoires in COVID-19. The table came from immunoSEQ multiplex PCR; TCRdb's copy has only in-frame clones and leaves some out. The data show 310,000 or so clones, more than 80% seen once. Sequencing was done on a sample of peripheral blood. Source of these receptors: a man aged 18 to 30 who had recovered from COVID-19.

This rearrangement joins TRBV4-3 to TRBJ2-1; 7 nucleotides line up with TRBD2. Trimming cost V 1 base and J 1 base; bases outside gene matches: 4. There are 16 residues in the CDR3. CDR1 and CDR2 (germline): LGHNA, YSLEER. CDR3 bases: TGCGCCAGCAGCCAAGGCGGGAGCGGTTCCTACAATGAGCAGTTCTTC. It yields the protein CASSQGGSGSYNEQFF.

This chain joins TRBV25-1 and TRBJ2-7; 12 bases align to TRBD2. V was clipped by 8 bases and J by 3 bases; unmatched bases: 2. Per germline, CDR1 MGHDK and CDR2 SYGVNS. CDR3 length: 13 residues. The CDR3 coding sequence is TGTGCCAGCCTAGCGGGAGGGGGCTACGAGCAGTACTTC. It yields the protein CASLAGGGYEQYF.

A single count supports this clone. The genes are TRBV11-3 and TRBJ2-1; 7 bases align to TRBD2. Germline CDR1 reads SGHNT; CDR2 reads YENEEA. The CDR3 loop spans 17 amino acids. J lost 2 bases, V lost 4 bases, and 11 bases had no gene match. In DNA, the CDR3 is TGTGCCAGCAGCTATGGGGTAGCGGGCACCGCCTACAATGAGCAGTTCTTC. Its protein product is CASSYGVAGTAYNEQFF.

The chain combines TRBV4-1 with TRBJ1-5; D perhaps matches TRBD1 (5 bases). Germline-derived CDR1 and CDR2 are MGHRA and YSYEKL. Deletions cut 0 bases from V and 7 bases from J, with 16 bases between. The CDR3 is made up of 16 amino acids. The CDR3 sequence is CASSQDVGQGEQPQHF. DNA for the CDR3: TGCGCCAGCAGCCAAGATGTCGGGCAGGGCGAACAGCCCCAGCATTTT.

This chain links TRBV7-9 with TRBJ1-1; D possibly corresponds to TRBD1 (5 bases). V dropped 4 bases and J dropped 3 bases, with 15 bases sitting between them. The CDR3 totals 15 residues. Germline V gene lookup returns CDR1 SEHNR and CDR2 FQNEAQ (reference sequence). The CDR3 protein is CASSSGGALYTEAFF. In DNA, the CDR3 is TGTGCCAGCAGCTCGGGAGGGGCCTTGTACACTGAAGCTTTCTTT.

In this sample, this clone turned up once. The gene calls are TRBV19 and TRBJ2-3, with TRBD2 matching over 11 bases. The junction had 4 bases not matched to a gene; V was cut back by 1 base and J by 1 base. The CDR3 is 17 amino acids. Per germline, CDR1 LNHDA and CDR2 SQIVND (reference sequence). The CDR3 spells CASSIALLAGGTDTQYF. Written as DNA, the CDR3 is TGTGCCAGTAGTATAGCCCTACTAGCGGGGGGCACAGATACGCAGTATTTT.

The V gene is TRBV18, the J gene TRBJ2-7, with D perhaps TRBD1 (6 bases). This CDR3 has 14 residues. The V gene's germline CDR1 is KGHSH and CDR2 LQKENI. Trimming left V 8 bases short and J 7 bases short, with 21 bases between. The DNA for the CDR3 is TGTGCCAGCAACACTGGGGACACATCGAGGGAGCAGTACTTC. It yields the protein CASNTGDTSREQYF. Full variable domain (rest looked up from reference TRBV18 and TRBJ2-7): NAGVMQNPRHLVRRRGQEARLRCSPMKGHSHVYWYRQLPEEGLKFMVYLQKENIIDESGMPKERFSAEFPKEGPSILRIQQVVRGDSAAYFCASNTGDTSREQYFGPGTRLTVT.

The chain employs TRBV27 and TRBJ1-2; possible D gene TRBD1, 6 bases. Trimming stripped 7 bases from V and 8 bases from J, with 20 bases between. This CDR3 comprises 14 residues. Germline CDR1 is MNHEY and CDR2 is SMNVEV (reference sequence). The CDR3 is CASTQNPHREGYTF. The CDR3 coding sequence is TGTGCCAGCACCCAAAACCCGCACAGGGAAGGCTACACCTTC.

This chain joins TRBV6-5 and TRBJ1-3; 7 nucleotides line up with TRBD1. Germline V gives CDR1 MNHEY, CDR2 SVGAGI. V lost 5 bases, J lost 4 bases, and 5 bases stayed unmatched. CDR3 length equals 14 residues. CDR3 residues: CASSQPDRGNTIYF. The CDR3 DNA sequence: TGTGCCAGCAGTCAACCGGACAGGGGAAACACCATATATTTT.

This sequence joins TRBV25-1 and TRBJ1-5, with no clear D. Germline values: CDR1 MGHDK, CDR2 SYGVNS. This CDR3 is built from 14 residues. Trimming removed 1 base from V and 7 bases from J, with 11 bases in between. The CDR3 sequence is CASSESRAMQPQHF. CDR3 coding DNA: TGTGCCAGCAGTGAATCGAGGGCTATGCAGCCCCAGCATTTT.

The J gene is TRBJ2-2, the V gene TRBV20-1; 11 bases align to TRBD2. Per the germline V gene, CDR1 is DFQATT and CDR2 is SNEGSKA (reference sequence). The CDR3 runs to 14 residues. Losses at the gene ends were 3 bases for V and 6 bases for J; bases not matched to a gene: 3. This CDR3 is CSASSGGASGELFF. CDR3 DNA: TGCAGTGCTAGTAGCGGGGGGGCGTCCGGGGAGCTGTTTTTT.

The DNA for the CDR3 is TGTGCCAGCAGCCCCTCACCCGGGACAGGGGACTACGAGCAGTACTTC. Encoded protein: CASSPSPGTGDYEQYF. V and J are TRBV7-9 and TRBJ2-7, with 10 bases matching TRBD1. The ends lost 5 bases at V and 3 bases at J; junction bases unmatched: 10. The germline CDR1 and CDR2 sequences are SEHNR and FQNEAQ (reference sequence). The CDR3 spans 16 residues.

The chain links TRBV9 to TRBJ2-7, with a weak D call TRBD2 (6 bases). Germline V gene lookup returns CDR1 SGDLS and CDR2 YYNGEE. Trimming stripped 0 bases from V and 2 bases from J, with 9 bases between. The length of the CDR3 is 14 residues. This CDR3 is CASSVGGVTYEQYF. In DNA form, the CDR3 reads TGTGCCAGCAGCGTAGGGGGGGTTACCTACGAGCAGTACTTC.

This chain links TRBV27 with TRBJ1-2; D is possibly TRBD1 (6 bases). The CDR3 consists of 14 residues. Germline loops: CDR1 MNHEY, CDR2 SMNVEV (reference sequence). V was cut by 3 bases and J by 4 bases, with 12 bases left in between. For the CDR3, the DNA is TGTGCCAGCAGTTTCAAAGGGGGTGGCTATGGCTACACCTTC. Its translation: CASSFKGGGYGYTF.

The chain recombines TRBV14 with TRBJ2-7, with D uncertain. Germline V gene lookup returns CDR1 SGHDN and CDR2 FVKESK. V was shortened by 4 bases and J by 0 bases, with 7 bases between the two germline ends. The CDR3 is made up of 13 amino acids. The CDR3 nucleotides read TGTGCCAGCAGCCCTTCGGGCTCCTACGAGCAGTACTTC. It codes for CASSPSGSYEQYF.

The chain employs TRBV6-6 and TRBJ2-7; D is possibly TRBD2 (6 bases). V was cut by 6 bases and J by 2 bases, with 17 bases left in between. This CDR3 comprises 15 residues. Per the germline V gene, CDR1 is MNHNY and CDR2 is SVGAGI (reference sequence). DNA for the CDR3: TGTGCCAGCAGCCTCCCGAGCGGGCAAACCTACGAGCAGTACTTC. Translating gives CASSLPSGQTYEQYF.

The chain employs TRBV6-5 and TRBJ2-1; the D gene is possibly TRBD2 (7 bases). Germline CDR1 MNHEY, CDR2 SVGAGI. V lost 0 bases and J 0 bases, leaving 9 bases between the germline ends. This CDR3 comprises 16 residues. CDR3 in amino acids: CASSYSRGGSYNEQFF. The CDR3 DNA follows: TGTGCCAGCAGTTACTCGAGGGGGGGCTCCTACAATGAGCAGTTCTTC.

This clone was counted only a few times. CDR3 DNA sequence: TGTGCCAGTAGTACTACCCTAACACCCCTCCACTTT. Amino acids: CASSTTLTPLHF. The chain couples TRBV19 to TRBJ1-6; D ambiguous. V lost 4 bases and J 11 bases, leaving 9 bases between the germline ends. The CDR3 is made up of 12 amino acids. CDR1 LNHDA and CDR2 SQIVND come from the germline V gene (reference sequence).

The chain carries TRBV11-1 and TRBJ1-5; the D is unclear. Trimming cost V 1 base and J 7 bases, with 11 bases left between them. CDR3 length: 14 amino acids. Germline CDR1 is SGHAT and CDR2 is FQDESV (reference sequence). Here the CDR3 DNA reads TGTGCCAGCAGCTTAGGGGCAGGAATGCAGCCCCAGCATTTT. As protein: CASSLGAGMQPQHF.

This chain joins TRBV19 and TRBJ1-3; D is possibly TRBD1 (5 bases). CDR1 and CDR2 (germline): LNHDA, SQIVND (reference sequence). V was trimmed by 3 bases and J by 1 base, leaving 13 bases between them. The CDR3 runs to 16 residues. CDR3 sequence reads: CASSIPGTKSGNTIYF. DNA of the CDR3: TGTGCCAGTAGTATCCCCGGGACTAAATCTGGAAACACCATATATTTT.

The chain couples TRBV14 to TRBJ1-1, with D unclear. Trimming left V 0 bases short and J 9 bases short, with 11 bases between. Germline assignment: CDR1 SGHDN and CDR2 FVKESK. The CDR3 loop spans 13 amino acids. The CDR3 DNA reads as TGTGCCAGCAGCCAAGACACTCCGTTCCAAGCTTTCTTT. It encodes CASSQDTPFQAFF.

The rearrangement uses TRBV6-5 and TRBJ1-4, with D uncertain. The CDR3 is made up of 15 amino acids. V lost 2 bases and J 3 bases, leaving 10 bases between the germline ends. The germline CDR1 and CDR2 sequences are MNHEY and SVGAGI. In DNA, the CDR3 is TGTGCCAGCAGTTACGGGCCCACCTCTAATGAAAAACTGTTTTTT. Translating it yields CASSYGPTSNEKLFF.

This CDR3 reads CASSQEGQGSGELFF. DNA of the CDR3: TGTGCCAGCAGCCAAGAGGGACAGGGGTCCGGGGAGCTGTTTTTT. The chain couples TRBV3-1 (or the pseudogene TRBV3-2) to TRBJ2-2, with 10 bases identical to TRBD1. V was pared by 0 bases and J by 6 bases, with 1 base of the junction left unmatched. Per the germline V gene, CDR1 is LGHDT and CDR2 is YNNKEL (reference sequence). This CDR3 spans 15 amino acids.

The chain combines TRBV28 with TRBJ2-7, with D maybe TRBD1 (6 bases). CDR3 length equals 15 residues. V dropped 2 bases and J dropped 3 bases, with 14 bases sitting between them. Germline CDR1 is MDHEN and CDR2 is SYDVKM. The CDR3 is CASSLPPTGDYEQYF. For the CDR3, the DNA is TGTGCCAGCAGTTTACCCCCGACAGGTGACTACGAGCAGTACTTC.

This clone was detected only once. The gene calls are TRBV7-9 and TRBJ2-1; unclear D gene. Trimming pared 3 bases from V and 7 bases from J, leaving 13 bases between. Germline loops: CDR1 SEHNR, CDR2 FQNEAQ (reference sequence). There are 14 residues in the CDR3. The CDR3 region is CASSFRFLENEQFF. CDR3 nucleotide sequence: TGTGCCAGCAGCTTCCGCTTTCTCGAGAATGAGCAGTTCTTC.

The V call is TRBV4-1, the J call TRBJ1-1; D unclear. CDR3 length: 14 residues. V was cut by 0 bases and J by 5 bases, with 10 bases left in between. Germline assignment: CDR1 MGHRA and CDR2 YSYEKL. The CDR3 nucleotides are TGCGCCAGCAGCCAAGAGCGGGCGGGAACTGAAGCTTTCTTT. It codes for CASSQERAGTEAFF.

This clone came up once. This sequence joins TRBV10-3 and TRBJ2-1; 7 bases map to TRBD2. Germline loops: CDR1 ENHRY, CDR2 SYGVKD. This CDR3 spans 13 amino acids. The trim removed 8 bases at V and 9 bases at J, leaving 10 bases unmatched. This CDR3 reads CAIGGLVIGEQFF. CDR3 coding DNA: TGTGCCATCGGCGGACTAGTTATAGGTGAGCAGTTCTTC.